These T cell receptor beta chains were read from a single sample in a study of T-cell reconstitution after alpha-beta-depleted transplantation in children. TCRdb processed the PCR reads anew with MiXCR; each CDR3 protein has one entry. The sample records roughly 610,000 distinct CDR3 sequences, over 9.5% being singletons. The sample here was PBMCs from the stem cell graft donor, taken from the stem cell graft. The receptors come from a human donor who donated a stem cell graft to a child with acute myeloid leukemia. Both conserved end residues are part of each CDR3. Each record gives: V gene, D gene, CDR3 length, CDR3 protein. A D gene is named only where the DNA matches it firmly.

>TRBV20-1|TRBD2|17
CSASGPRTAGGPGELFF
>TRBV28|.|14
CASLRDSLTYEQYF
>TRBV6-2/TRBV6-3|.|15
CASSPGVFPYNEQFF
>TRBV29-1|.|14
CSAAQGGSNQPQHF
>TRBV6-2/TRBV6-3|.|14
CATADDWNYNEQFF
>TRBV7-8|.|13
CASSLDFVETQYF
>TRBV20-1|.|13
CSARSKDPYEQYF
>TRBV20-1|.|13
CSAPLDSTDTQYF
>TRBV20-1|TRBD2|14
CSARTSGLTDTQYF
>TRBV20-1|TRBD1|18
CSARTGAPGQGTQETQYF
>TRBV7-2|.|14
CASSLVPARSPLHF
>TRBV6-6|.|13
CASSIRTAYEQYF
>TRBV24-1|TRBD1|15
CATSVHLQGQETQYF
>TRBV4-1|TRBD1|14
CASSPLRTGGDQYF
>TRBV6-2/TRBV6-3|.|15
CASSSYSSLRREQYF
>TRBV27|TRBD1|15
CASSKGQEINQPQHF
>TRBV10-3|TRBD1|14
CAIRRDRSIYEQYF
>TRBV27|.|13
CASSFQGGYGYTF
>TRBV7-3|.|12
CASSLNGETQYF
>TRBV7-2|TRBD1|16
CASSAHRGANRNVLTF
>TRBV29-1|.|17
CSVDPIIRTSSYNEQFF
>TRBV29-1|.|15
CSVVTGATGNQPQHF
>TRBV14|.|15
CASSLAIGSYNEQFF
>TRBV11-2|TRBD1|18
CASSSGTGGLNFNQPQHF
>TRBV6-1|.|16
CASRPPTGREQETQYF
>TRBV6-5|.|13
CASSNRFTYEQYF
>TRBV10-3|TRBD2|18
CAISDSGTGTSGSYEQYF
>TRBV21-1|.|18
CASSKRYDRGRAKNIQYF
>TRBV2|.|14
CASRGFGGQETQYF
>TRBV5-1|TRBD2|14
CASSAGTSVNEQFF